This T cell receptor (beta chain) was observed in a study of CD4 T cells in relation to SARS-CoV-2 and coronaviruses. The study, taken as a whole, reports: About 64% of donors had memory CD4+ clonotypes crossrecognizing SARS-CoV-2 and common cold coronavirus spike.

Before the COVID-19 pandemic, during about 2011-2019, CD4+ T cells were taken from unexposed donors. Naive and memory CD4+ T cells were separated from cryopreserved PBMCs. Worth noting for this clone: The antigen remains unidentified.

This CDR3 region has 17 residues. V shed 0 bases, J shed 1 base, and the junction held 2 bases outside the gene matches. Per germline, CDR1 SGHRS and CDR2 YFSETQ. Uncultured naive and memory CD4+ T cells supplied DNA for deep TCR-beta sequencing. The data were produced by immunoSEQ multiplex PCR, yet TCRdb's version contains in-frame clones alone and is incomplete. The sample comprises approximately 64,000 clones, about 94% of which are singletons, and approximately 0.14% rests with the top ten. The TCR originated in a human donor in good health. The V gene is TRBV5-1, the J gene TRBJ2-2, with TRBD2 identical over 11 bases. The sequenced sample consisted of naive CD4+ T cells from PBMCs. Indicated subset: naive CD4+ T cells isolated by negative enrichment. The CDR3 DNA sequence: TGCGCCAGCAGCTTGGCCGGGACTAGCGGGAACACCGGGGAGCTGTTTTTT. This translates into CASSLAGTSGNTGELFF.